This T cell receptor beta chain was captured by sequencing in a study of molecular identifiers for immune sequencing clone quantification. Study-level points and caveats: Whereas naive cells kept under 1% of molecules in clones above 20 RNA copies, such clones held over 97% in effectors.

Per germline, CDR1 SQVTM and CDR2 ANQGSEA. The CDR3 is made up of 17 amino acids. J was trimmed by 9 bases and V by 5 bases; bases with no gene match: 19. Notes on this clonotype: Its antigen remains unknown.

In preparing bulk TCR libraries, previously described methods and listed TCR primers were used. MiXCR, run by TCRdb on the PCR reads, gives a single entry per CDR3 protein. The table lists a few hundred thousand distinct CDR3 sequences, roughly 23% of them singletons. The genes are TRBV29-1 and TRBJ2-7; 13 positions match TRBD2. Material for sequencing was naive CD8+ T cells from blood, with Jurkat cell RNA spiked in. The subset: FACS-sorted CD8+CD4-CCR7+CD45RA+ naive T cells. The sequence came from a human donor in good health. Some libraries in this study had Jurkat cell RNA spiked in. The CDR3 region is CSVRGEPGLAGPTGQYF. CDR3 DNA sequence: TGCAGCGTTCGGGGTGAACCGGGACTAGCGGGACCTACGGGGCAGTACTTC.